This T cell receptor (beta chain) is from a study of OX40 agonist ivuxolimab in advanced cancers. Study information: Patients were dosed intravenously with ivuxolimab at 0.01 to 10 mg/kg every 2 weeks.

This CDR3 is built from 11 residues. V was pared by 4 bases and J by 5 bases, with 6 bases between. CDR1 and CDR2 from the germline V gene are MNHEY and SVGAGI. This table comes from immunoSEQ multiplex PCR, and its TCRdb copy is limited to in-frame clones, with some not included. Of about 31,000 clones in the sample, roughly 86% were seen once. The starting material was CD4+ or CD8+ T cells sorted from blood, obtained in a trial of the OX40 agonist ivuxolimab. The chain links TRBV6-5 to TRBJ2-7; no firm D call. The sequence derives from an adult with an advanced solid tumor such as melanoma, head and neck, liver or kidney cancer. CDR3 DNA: TGTGCCAGCAGTTTTGGAGACGAGCAGTACTTC. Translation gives CASSFGDEQYF.